This T cell receptor (beta chain) comes out of a study of CD8 T cells in Susac syndrome. Germline CDR1 and CDR2: LGHDT and YNNKEL (reference sequence). The CDR3 totals 17 residues. Random-hexamer reverse transcription was applied to roughly 0.5 to 1 ug RNA. Amplification of the TCR beta CDR3 was carried out by immunoSEQ multiplex PCR, which spanned a total of 54 Vbeta and 13 Jbeta segments. TCRdb itself ran the immunoSEQ multiplex PCR reads through MiXCR, one entry per CDR3 protein. Of about 290,000 distinct CDR3 sequences listed, 75% to 85% are singletons. CD8+ and CD4+ blood T cells underwent TCR beta sequencing. The multiple sclerosis control group consisted of treatment-naive patients whose relapsing-remitting disease, which was either stable or active, fulfilled revised McDonald criteria. TEMRA cells were enriched by FACS, while CD8+ and CD4+ T cells were obtained through a negative isolation that was performed magnetically.

On this clonotype itself: One junction end does not reproduce the germline sequence, and a read error may be involved.

The V and J genes are TRBV3-1 and TRBJ1-1; 8 bases are shared with TRBD1. Input material: CD8+ T cells from PBMCs. This sequence was found in a human donor with multiple sclerosis. CDR3 region: CASSGGNSDTGGPEVFF. The CDR3, as DNA: TGTGCCAGCAGCGGAGGAAACTCCGACACAGGGGGGCCTGAAGTTTTCTTT.